A selection of T cell receptor beta chains follows, all from one sample in a study of blood T cell repertoires in COVID-19. Libraries were prepared by immunoSEQ multiplex PCR; TCRdb keeps only in-frame clonotypes and omits some of them. The table shows approximately 380,000 clones, with 70% to 90% occurring only once. The sample comprised PBMCs or T cells enriched from blood (not recorded which). The source is a woman between 18 and 30 years old who had recovered from COVID-19. CDR3s leave out the opening cysteine and the closing phenylalanine or tryptophan. A D gene is named only where the DNA matches it firmly.

cdr3_length	v_call	d_call	j_call	cdr3_aa
13	TRBV6-5	TRBD2	TRBJ2-5	ASSHRRGRQETQY
13	TRBV9	NA	TRBJ1-1	ASSVGPGVATEAF
11	TRBV7-6	TRBD1	TRBJ1-1	ASSLTGGTEAF
17	TRBV28	TRBD1	TRBJ2-7	ASSFLGHRVGQGSYEQY
14	TRBV7-9	TRBD1	TRBJ1-3	ASSQQGTISGNTIY
11	TRBV27	TRBD1	TRBJ1-1	ASARQGGTEAF
11	TRBV5-4	NA	TRBJ2-5	ASSLRVQETQY
11	TRBV4-1	NA	TRBJ1-5	ASSEGGNQPQH
15	TRBV28	TRBD1	TRBJ2-3	ASSLLSGTGYTDTQY
13	TRBV5-1	TRBD1	TRBJ1-1	ASSDPGQGVTEAF
12	TRBV7-9	NA	TRBJ1-6	ASSSGYPHSPLH
15	TRBV3-1/TRBV3-2	NA	TRBJ1-5	ASSPGDWGLSNQPQH
11	TRBV4-1	NA	TRBJ2-3	ASSLRTWDTQY
15	TRBV18	NA	TRBJ2-1	ASSPGLRGPSYNEQF
13	TRBV6-5	NA	TRBJ1-2	ASSRSRVHNYGYT
11	TRBV18	NA	TRBJ1-2	ASSPRDNYGYT
13	TRBV28	NA	TRBJ1-1	ASSAGPDLDTEAF
13	TRBV6-5	TRBD1	TRBJ1-4	ASTSQRGPNEKLF
13	TRBV27	NA	TRBJ2-3	ASITQMTSTDTQY
11	TRBV6-5	NA	TRBJ1-2	ASNRGRNYGYT
12	TRBV19	TRBD2	TRBJ2-1	ATKGLAGGREQF
12	TRBV18	NA	TRBJ1-5	ASSPYGGNQPQH
15	TRBV27	TRBD1	TRBJ1-5	ASSPRGQGEGNQPQH
12	TRBV9	TRBD1	TRBJ2-7	ASSVETGGHEQY
12	TRBV11-1	NA	TRBJ2-2	ASSLQGADRELF
9	TRBV25-1	NA	TRBJ1-1	ASSDRVEAF
11	TRBV3-1/TRBV3-2	NA	TRBJ2-5	ASSGRRQETQY
10	TRBV12-3/TRBV12-4	NA	TRBJ1-2	ASSLTQGGYT
16	TRBV18	TRBD2	TRBJ2-3	ASSPGLAGGPGTDTQY
12	TRBV11-2	NA	TRBJ2-2	ASSLDRVAGELF
14	TRBV7-2	NA	TRBJ1-4	ASSLRKTGFGEKLF
12	TRBV24-1	NA	TRBJ1-2	ATSDNGGYYGYT
12	TRBV28	TRBD1	TRBJ1-1	ASSSDRANTEAF
11	TRBV18	NA	TRBJ2-5	ASSTGNQETQY
13	TRBV7-3	NA	TRBJ2-3	ASSETGGQPDTQY
13	TRBV9	NA	TRBJ2-5	ASSVGAGRGETQY
12	TRBV11-2	TRBD1	TRBJ1-1	ASSSGQANTEAF
13	TRBV7-2	TRBD1	TRBJ1-1	ASSLPGGYSTEAF
13	TRBV5-1	NA	TRBJ1-1	ASSSWTAMNTEAF
14	TRBV3-1/TRBV3-2	TRBD1	TRBJ2-5	ASSLNRGQREETQY
10	TRBV10-3	TRBD1	TRBJ2-7	AISLRDSEQY
13	TRBV5-1	NA	TRBJ2-3	ASSPQGFGTDTQY
14	TRBV2	TRBD2	TRBJ2-4	ASRPGLAGGKNIQY
14	TRBV4-3	TRBD1	TRBJ2-7	ASSQDNSQGAYEQY
12	TRBV6-5	TRBD1	TRBJ2-3	ATADRGWTDTQY
12	TRBV29-1	TRBD1	TRBJ1-2	SVDSMKGGVSYT
14	TRBV4-3	NA	TRBJ1-1	ASSQDGGAMNTEAF
12	TRBV5-6	NA	TRBJ1-5	ASSWSLSGQPQH
13	TRBV5-1	TRBD1	TRBJ1-1	ASSLGQGAPTEAF
13	TRBV4-2	NA	TRBJ1-2	ASSQDFPTGNGYT
13	TRBV10-2	NA	TRBJ2-7	ASRRTPSDTYEQY
14	TRBV7-2	NA	TRBJ1-4	ASSSRLQPSGEKLF
11	TRBV18	TRBD1	TRBJ1-5	ASSPTGDQPQH
14	TRBV9	TRBD2	TRBJ2-5	ASSVLAGSDFATQY